The present T cell receptor (beta chain) was sequenced within a study of lung T cells in sarcoidosis with Löfgren's syndrome. General study results and limits: Multiple Löfgren's syndrome patients reportedly shared TRAV12-1 and TRBV2 CDR3 motifs.

Details on this clonotype: Its antigen is currently unknown. A clone one base away is much larger, so this may be a read error.

Germline values: CDR1 DFQATT, CDR2 SNEGSKA (reference sequence). The CDR3 loop spans 12 amino acids. TCRdb re-derived calls from the reads in MiXCR, one entry per CDR3 protein. The table has under 25,000 distinct CDR3 sequences, 21% seen once. This sequence joins TRBV20-1 and TRBJ2-1; TRBD2 matches at 7 bases. What was sequenced was CD4+ T cells from bronchoalveolar lavage. The clonotype was recovered from a human donor with sarcoidosis (Löfgren's syndrome or another form), or a control subject (not recorded which). The CDR3 DNA sequence: TGCAGTGCTAAGCGGGACGTCAATGAGCAGTCCTTC. Amino acid sequence: CSAKRDVNEQSF.